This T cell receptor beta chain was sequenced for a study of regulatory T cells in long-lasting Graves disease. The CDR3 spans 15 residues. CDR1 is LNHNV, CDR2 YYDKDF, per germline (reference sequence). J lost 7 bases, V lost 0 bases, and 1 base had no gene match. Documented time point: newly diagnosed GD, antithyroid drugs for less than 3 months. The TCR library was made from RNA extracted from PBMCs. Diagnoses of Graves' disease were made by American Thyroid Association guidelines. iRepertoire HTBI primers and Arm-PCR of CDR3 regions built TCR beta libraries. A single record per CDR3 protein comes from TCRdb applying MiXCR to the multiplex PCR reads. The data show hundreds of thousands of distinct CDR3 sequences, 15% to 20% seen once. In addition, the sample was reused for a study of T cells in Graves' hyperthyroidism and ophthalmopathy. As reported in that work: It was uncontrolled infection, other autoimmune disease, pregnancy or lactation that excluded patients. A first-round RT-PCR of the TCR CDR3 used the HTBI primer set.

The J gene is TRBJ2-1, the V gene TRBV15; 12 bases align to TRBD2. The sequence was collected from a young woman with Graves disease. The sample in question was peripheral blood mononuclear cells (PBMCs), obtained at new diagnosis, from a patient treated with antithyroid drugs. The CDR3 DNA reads TGTGCCACCAGCAGAGAACTAGCGGGAGGTAATGAGCAGTTCTTC. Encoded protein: CATSRELAGGNEQFF.